These 17 T cell receptor beta chains share one sample of origin, sequenced in a study of blood T cell repertoires in COVID-19. TCRdb's table, derived via immunoSEQ multiplex PCR, lists solely in-frame clones and lacks some. Of 320,000 or so clones detected, about 90% appear once; the ten largest clones hold more than 5%. Sequenced input: PBMCs or T cells enriched from blood (not recorded which). The receptor source for this set is a man aged 25-45 years who had recovered from COVID-19.

This sequence joins TRBV5-1 and TRBJ2-2; a weak D match, TRBD1 (5 bases). This CDR3 has 20 residues. With 1 base removed from V and 1 base from J, the gap between germline ends came to 23 bases. Germline CDR1 reads SGHRS; CDR2 reads YFSETQ. For the CDR3, the DNA is TGCGCCAGCAGCTTGCCACATATAAGGCGCGGACACCTGAACACCGGGGAGCTGTTTTTT. Residues: CASSLPHIRRGHLNTGELFF.

The chain combines TRBV4-1 with TRBJ2-7; 8 nucleotides agree with TRBD2. Trimming removed 0 bases from V and 0 bases from J; junction bases left unmatched: 1. The CDR3 contains 15 residues. From germline, CDR1 is MGHRA and CDR2 YSYEKL. The CDR3 DNA reads as TGCGCCAGCAGCCAAGATAGCGGGGACTCCTACGAGCAGTACTTC. This translates into CASSQDSGDSYEQYF.

This CDR3 reads CASSGLVQGDEQFF. The CDR3 coding sequence is TGTGCCAGTAGTGGGCTGGTACAAGGGGATGAGCAGTTCTTC. V is TRBV19 and J is TRBJ2-1; perhaps TRBD1 as D (5 bases). The CDR3 has 14 residues. V shed 5 bases and J shed 8 bases, with 16 bases lying between them. Per germline, CDR1 LNHDA and CDR2 SQIVND (reference sequence). The full variable domain, rest sourced from reference TRBV19 and TRBJ2-1, is DGGITQSPKYLFRKEGQNVTLSCEQNLNHDAMYWYRQDPGQGLRLIYYSQIVNDFQKGDIAEGYSVSREKKESFPLTVTSAQKNPTAFYLCASSGLVQGDEQFFGPGTRLTVL.

The rearrangement joins TRBV15 to TRBJ1-5; no firm D call. V shed 1 base and J shed 4 bases, with 5 bases lying between them. The CDR3 runs to 13 residues. In germline, CDR1 is LNHNV, CDR2 YYDKDF (reference sequence). CDR3 DNA: TGTGCCACCAGCAGAGTTGAGAATCAGCCCCAGCATTTT. This sequence encodes CATSRVENQPQHF.

This chain connects TRBV10-2 to TRBJ2-5, with D possibly TRBD2 on 6 matching bases. CDR3 length equals 14 residues. Trimming took off 5 bases at V and 9 bases at J, with 19 bases between the two ends. Germline-derived CDR1 and CDR2 are WSHSY and SAAADI. CDR3 loop: CASSPGGDRLAQYF. DNA of the CDR3: TGCGCCAGCAGTCCAGGAGGGGACCGTTTGGCCCAGTACTTC.

The chain joins TRBV18 to TRBJ2-7; 8 positions match TRBD1. In germline, CDR1 is KGHSH, CDR2 LQKENI. J lost 7 bases, V lost 0 bases, and 8 bases had no gene match. The CDR3 runs to 15 residues. The DNA of the CDR3 is TGTGCCAGCTCACCACCCCAGGGGGCTTTAAGAGAGCAGTACTTC. Encoded protein: CASSPPQGALREQYF.

DNA of the CDR3: TGTGCCAGCAGCCAAGATCCGGGACAGGGAGCGGAACCCCTCCACTTT. It yields the protein CASSQDPGQGAEPLHF. The V call is TRBV4-2, the J call TRBJ1-6, with 9 positions matching TRBD1. The trim removed 0 bases at V and 12 bases at J, leaving 9 bases unmatched. CDR3 length equals 16 residues. Germline CDR1 and CDR2: LGHNA and YNFKEQ.

The chain couples TRBV28 to TRBJ2-2, with a possible D match to TRBD1 (5 bases). Trimming shortened V by 5 bases and J by 1 base, and 8 bases separated the two germline ends. Germline loops: CDR1 MDHEN, CDR2 SYDVKM. The CDR3 consists of 14 residues. The CDR3 loop reads CASSPTVNTGELFF. CDR3 sequence (DNA): TGTGCCAGCAGTCCGACAGTGAACACCGGGGAGCTGTTTTTT.

J is TRBJ1-2 and V is TRBV2; 7 nucleotides align to TRBD1. CDR1 is SNHLY and CDR2 is FYNNEI in the germline V gene. V was pared by 6 bases and J by 5 bases, with 12 bases of the junction left unmatched. The CDR3 contains 15 residues. The CDR3 DNA sequence: TGTGCCAGCAGGTCCGAAGGGGGCTCTGGGTATGGCTACACCTTC. Translating gives CASRSEGGSGYGYTF.

This clone came up once. The rearrangement uses TRBV3-1 (or the pseudogene TRBV3-2) and TRBJ1-2, with D unresolved. The germline V gene encodes CDR1 LGHDT and CDR2 YNNKEL (reference sequence). This CDR3 spans 13 amino acids. Between the trimmed V and J ends, which lost 1 base and 0 bases, there was a span of 3 bases. The CDR3 spells CASSQGANYGYTF. Written as DNA, the CDR3 is TGTGCCAGCAGCCAAGGCGCTAACTATGGCTACACCTTC.

The chain joins TRBV12-3 or TRBV12-4 to TRBJ1-2; D ambiguous. V was pared by 1 base and J by 0 bases, with 3 bases between. CDR3 length equals 13 residues. CDR3 region: CASSLDTNYGYTF. The CDR3 nucleotides read TGTGCCAGCAGTTTAGATACTAACTATGGCTACACCTTC.

V gene TRBV6-5 combines with J gene TRBJ1-2, with D possibly being TRBD1 (6 bases). From germline, CDR1 is MNHEY and CDR2 SVGAGI. Trimming shortened V by 6 bases and J by 4 bases, and 9 bases separated the two germline ends. The CDR3 spans 12 residues. This chain's CDR3 is CASSGQIYGYTF. CDR3 DNA sequence: TGTGCCAGCAGCGGACAGATCTATGGCTACACCTTC.

The rearrangement links TRBV7-2 to TRBJ1-2; 11 bases match TRBD1. The V gene's germline CDR1 is SGHTA and CDR2 FQGNSA. V gave up 5 bases and J gave up 6 bases; unmatched junction bases: 8. The CDR3 is 15 amino acids. The CDR3 loop reads CASSPRTGGRDGYTF. CDR3 in DNA: TGTGCCAGCAGCCCGCGGACAGGGGGCCGAGATGGCTACACCTTC.

J is TRBJ2-1 and V is TRBV7-7, with D unresolved. Trimming removed 2 bases at V and 10 bases at J, with 12 bases between. Germline assignment: CDR1 SSHAT and CDR2 FNYEAQ (reference sequence). CDR3 length: 13 residues. The CDR3 nucleotides read TGTGCCAGCAGCTTAAACCGCCTACAGGAGCAGTTCTTC. It codes for CASSLNRLQEQFF.

This rearrangement joins TRBV27 to TRBJ1-5; possibly TRBD1 for D (6 bases). This CDR3 comprises 15 residues. Looked up from germline, CDR1 is MNHEY and CDR2 is SMNVEV (reference sequence). Trimming shortened V by 7 bases and J by 2 bases, and 15 bases separated the two germline ends. CDR3 nucleotide sequence: TGTGCCAGCAAAATGGGGTCAGGGGGCAATCAGCCCCAGCATTTT. It is translated as CASKMGSGGNQPQHF.

The chain links TRBV5-4 to TRBJ2-3; 12 nucleotides line up with TRBD2. Germline V gene lookup returns CDR1 SGHNT and CDR2 YYREEE (reference sequence). There are 15 residues in the CDR3. After removal of 2 bases from V and 8 bases from J, the junction contained 6 bases not matched to a gene. For the CDR3, the DNA is TGTGCCAGCAGCTTTGGGCTAGCGGGGGGGCGTACGCAGTATTTT. Protein product: CASSFGLAGGRTQYF.

The chain is built from TRBV5-1 and TRBJ2-3; a possible D gene is TRBD1 (6 bases). Between the trimmed V and J ends, which lost 0 bases and 4 bases, there was a span of 9 bases. CDR1 and CDR2 from the germline V gene are SGHRS and YFSETQ. CDR3 length: 14 amino acids. The CDR3 region is CASSLGAGADTQYF. The CDR3 DNA reads TGCGCCAGCAGCTTGGGGGCAGGGGCAGATACGCAGTATTTT.